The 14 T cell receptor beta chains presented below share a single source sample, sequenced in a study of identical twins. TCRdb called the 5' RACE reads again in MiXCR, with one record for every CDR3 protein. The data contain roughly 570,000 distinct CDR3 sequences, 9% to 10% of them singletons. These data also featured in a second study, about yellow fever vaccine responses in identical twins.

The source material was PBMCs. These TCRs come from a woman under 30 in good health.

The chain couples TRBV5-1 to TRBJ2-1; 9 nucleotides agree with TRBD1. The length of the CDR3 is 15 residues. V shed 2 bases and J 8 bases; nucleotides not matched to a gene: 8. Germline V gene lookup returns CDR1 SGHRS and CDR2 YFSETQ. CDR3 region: CASSFWTGENDEQFF. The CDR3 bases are TGCGCCAGCAGCTTCTGGACAGGGGAGAACGATGAGCAGTTCTTC.

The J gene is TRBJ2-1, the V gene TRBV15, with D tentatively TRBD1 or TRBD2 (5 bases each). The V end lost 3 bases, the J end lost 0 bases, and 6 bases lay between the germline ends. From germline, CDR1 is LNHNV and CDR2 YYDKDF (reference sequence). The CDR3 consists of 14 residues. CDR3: CATSRGVSYNEQFF. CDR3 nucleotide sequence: TGTGCCACCAGCAGGGGGGTCTCCTACAATGAGCAGTTCTTC.

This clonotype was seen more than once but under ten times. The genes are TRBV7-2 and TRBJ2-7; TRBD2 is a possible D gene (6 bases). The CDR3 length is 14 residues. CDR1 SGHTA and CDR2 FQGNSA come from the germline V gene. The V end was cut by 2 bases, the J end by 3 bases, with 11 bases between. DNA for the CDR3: TGTGCCAGCAGCTTACACGGGGGAAACTACGAGCAGTACTTC. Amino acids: CASSLHGGNYEQYF.

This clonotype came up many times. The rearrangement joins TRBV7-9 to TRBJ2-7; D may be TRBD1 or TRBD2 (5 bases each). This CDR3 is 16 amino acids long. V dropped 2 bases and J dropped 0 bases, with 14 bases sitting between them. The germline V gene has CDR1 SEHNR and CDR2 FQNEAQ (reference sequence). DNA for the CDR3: TGTGCCAGCAGCTTAATTTCGGGACCCCTCTCCTACGAGCAGTACTTC. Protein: CASSLISGPLSYEQYF. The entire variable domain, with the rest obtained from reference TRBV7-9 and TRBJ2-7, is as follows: DTGVSQNPRHKITKRGQNVTFRCDPISEHNRLYWYRQTLGQGPEFLTYFQNEAQLEKSRLLSDRFSAERPKGSFSTLEIQRTEQGDSAMYLCASSLISGPLSYEQYFGPGTRLTVT.

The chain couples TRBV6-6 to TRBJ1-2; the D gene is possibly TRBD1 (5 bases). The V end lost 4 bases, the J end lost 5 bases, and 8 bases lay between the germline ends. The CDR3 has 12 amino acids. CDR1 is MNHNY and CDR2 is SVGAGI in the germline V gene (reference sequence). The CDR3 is CASSSSGYGYTF. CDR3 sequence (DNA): TGTGCCAGCAGTTCCTCAGGGTATGGCTACACCTTC.

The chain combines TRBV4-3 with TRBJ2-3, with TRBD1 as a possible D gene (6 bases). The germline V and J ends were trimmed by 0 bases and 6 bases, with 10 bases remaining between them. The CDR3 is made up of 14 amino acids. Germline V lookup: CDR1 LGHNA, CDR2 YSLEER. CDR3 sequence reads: CASSQEGAADTQYF. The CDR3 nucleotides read TGCGCCAGCAGCCAAGAGGGGGCTGCTGATACGCAGTATTTT.

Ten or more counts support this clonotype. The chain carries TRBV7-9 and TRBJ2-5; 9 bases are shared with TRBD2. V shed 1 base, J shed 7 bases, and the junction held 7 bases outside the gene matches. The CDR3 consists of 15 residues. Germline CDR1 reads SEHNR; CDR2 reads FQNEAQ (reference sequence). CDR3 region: CASSLGLAAKTTQYF. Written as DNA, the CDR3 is TGTGCCAGCAGCTTAGGACTAGCGGCCAAGACGACCCAGTACTTC.

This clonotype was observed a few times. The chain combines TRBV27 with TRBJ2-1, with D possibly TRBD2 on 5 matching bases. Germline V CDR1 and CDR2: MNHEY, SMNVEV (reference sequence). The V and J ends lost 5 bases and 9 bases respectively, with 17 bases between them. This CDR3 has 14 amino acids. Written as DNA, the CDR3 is TGTGCCAGCAGTCCAAGGTCCAGCGGCCCTGAGCAGTTCTTC. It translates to CASSPRSSGPEQFF.

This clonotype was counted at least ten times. The CDR3 nucleotides are TGCGCCAGCAGTTCCGGGACAGGGGGCTTCTACGAGCAGTACTTC. Residues: CASSSGTGGFYEQYF. This sequence joins TRBV5-1 and TRBJ2-7; 12 bases are shared with TRBD1. The CDR3 contains 15 residues. Germline CDR1 and CDR2: SGHRS and YFSETQ. V shed 5 bases and J 3 bases; nucleotides not matched to a gene: 6.

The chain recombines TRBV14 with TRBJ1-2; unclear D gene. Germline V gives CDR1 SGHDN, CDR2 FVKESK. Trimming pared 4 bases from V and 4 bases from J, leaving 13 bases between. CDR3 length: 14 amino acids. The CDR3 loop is CASSPTTVSYGYTF. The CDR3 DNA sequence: TGTGCCAGCAGCCCTACAACGGTATCCTATGGCTACACCTTC. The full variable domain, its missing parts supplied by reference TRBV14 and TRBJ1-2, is EAGVTQFPSHSVIEKGQTVTLRCDPISGHDNLYWYRRVMGKEIKFLLHFVKESKQDESGMPNNRFLAERTGGTYSTLKVQPAELEDSGVYFCASSPTTVSYGYTFGSGTRLTVV.

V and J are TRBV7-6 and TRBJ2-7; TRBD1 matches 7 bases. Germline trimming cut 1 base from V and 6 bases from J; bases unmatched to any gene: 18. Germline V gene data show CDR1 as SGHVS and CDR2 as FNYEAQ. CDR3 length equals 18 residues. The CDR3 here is CASSLVVGAGTARSEQYF. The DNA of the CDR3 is TGTGCCAGCAGCTTAGTCGTGGGCGCTGGGACAGCTAGGAGCGAGCAGTACTTC.

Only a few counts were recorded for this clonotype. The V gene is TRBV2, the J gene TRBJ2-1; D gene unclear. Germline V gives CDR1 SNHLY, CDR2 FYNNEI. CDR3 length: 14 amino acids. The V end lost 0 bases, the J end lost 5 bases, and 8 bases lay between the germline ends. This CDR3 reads CASSEAGRNNEQFF. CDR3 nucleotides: TGTGCCAGCAGTGAAGCGGGCCGTAACAATGAGCAGTTCTTC. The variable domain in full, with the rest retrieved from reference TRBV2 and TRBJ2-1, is EPEVTQTPSHQVTQMGQEVILRCVPISNHLYFYWYRQILGQKVEFLVSFYNNEISEKSEIFDDQFSVERPDGSNFTLKIRSTKLEDSAMYFCASSEAGRNNEQFFGPGTRLTVL.

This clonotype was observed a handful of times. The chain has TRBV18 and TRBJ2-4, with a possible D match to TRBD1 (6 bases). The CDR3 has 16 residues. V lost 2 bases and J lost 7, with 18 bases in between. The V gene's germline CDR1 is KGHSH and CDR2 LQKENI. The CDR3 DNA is TGTGCCAGCTCACCATGGCAGAGACAGGATAGGAACATTCAGTACTTC. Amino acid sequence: CASSPWQRQDRNIQYF.

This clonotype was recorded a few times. CDR3 region: CASSHPLAGETNEQFF. For the CDR3, the DNA is TGTGCCAGCAGCCATCCCCTAGCGGGAGAAACCAATGAGCAGTTCTTC. The J gene is TRBJ2-1, the V gene TRBV4-2; 10 positions agree with TRBD2. Germline values: CDR1 LGHNA, CDR2 YNFKEQ. Trimming at V came to 3 bases and at J to 6 bases, leaving 8 bases not matched to a gene. The CDR3 runs to 16 residues.